A single sample gave rise to the 15 T cell receptor beta chains below, sequenced in a study of CD8+ T cells in alopecia areata. Treatment given: oral pan-JAK inhibitor, 5-10 mg twice daily. The authors extracted RNA and reverse transcribed it into cDNA as the sequencing template. Only in-frame clones appear in the TCRdb table, and some are missing; sequencing was by immunoSEQ multiplex PCR. The sample lists more than 95,000 clones, around 86% occurring once. The specimen comprised CD8+ T cells sorted from blood, sampled at roughly week 30, from a patient treated with tofacitinib. The receptors here all came from a human donor with alopecia areata.

The J gene is TRBJ2-1, the V gene TRBV5-1; D gene ambiguous. The V and J ends lost 4 bases and 2 bases respectively, with 16 bases between them. This CDR3 region has 16 residues. Germline CDR1 SGHRS, CDR2 YFSETQ. The CDR3 DNA sequence: TGCGCCAGCAGCCTGCCGGGTGAGGATACCTACAATGAGCAGTTCTTC. Amino acid sequence: CASSLPGEDTYNEQFF.

The chain combines TRBV27 with TRBJ2-1; D ambiguous. Trimming pared 5 bases from V and 8 bases from J, leaving 7 bases between. The CDR3 totals 11 residues. The germline gives CDR1 MNHEY, CDR2 SMNVEV (reference sequence). The CDR3 here is CASSRNDEQFF. Here the CDR3 DNA reads TGTGCCAGCAGTAGAAACGATGAGCAGTTCTTC.

The chain combines TRBV7-9 with TRBJ1-5, with D tentatively TRBD1 (5 bases). The germline V gene encodes CDR1 SEHNR and CDR2 FQNEAQ (reference sequence). The CDR3 runs 14 residues. V shed 5 bases and J shed 5 bases, with 13 bases lying between them. The CDR3 is CASSLGDWDQPQHF. The CDR3, as DNA: TGTGCCAGCAGCCTGGGGGATTGGGATCAGCCCCAGCATTTT.

CDR3 DNA sequence: TGTGCCAGCAGCTTACTAAGGGTTGTGGGGGCCGGGGCCAACGTCCTGACTTTC. The encoded protein is CASSLLRVVGAGANVLTF. The chain joins TRBV7-3 to TRBJ2-6, with D maybe TRBD1 (6 bases). The CDR3 length is 18 residues. Looked up from germline, CDR1 is SGHTA and CDR2 is FQGTGA. V was cut by 2 bases and J by 4 bases, with 18 bases left in between.

V is TRBV9 and J is TRBJ2-5, with a tentative D call TRBD2 (7 bases). The V end lost 3 bases, the J end lost 5 bases, and 14 bases lay between the germline ends. Germline V CDR1 and CDR2: SGDLS, YYNGEE. CDR3 length: 14 residues. CDR3 coding DNA: TGTGCCAGCAGCGATGGAAGGGGGGGTGAGACCCAGTACTTC. It specifies CASSDGRGGETQYF.

The chain is built from TRBV11-2 and TRBJ2-7; 10 positions match TRBD1. V shed 1 base and J 5 bases; nucleotides not matched to a gene: 11. Germline loops: CDR1 SGHAT, CDR2 FQNNGV. This CDR3 contains 17 residues. Written as DNA, the CDR3 is TGTGCCAGCAGCTTAGCCGGGTGGGGACAGGGGCCCGACGAGCAGTACTTC. Its translation is CASSLAGWGQGPDEQYF.

J is TRBJ2-7 and V is TRBV7-9; no clear D gene. The CDR3 runs 13 residues. V was clipped by 2 bases and J by 5 bases, with 10 bases between them. CDR1 is SEHNR, CDR2 FQNEAQ, per germline (reference sequence). The CDR3 bases are TGTGCCAGCAGCTTAACGGGTGGCGACGAGCAGTACTTC. It yields the protein CASSLTGGDEQYF.

The rearrangement links TRBV6-1 to TRBJ2-7; D gene ambiguous. The CDR3 loop spans 10 amino acids. V dropped 10 bases and J dropped 7 bases, with 11 bases sitting between them. Germline V gene data show CDR1 as MNHNS and CDR2 as SASEGT. The CDR3 reads CATEYPEQYF. For the CDR3, the DNA is TGTGCCACCGAGTACCCAGAGCAGTACTTC.

The chain recombines TRBV10-2 with TRBJ2-2; weak D call: TRBD2 (6 bases). This CDR3 contains 14 residues. V was clipped by 7 bases and J by 5 bases, with 14 bases between them. From germline, CDR1 is WSHSY and CDR2 SAAADI. CDR3 sequence: CASTQGAGTGELFF. The CDR3 bases are TGCGCCAGCACTCAGGGTGCGGGAACCGGGGAGCTGTTTTTT.

The sample holds a few counts of this clone. The V call is TRBV29-1, the J call TRBJ2-1; TRBD1 agrees at 7 bases. V lost 6 bases to trimming and J lost 6 bases; unmatched junction nucleotides: 11. The CDR3 length is 14 residues. Germline V gene data show CDR1 as SQVTM and CDR2 as ANQGSEA. Written as DNA, the CDR3 is TGCAGCGTCACTCGACAGGGAAAGGGCAATGAGCAGTTCTTC. It translates to CSVTRQGKGNEQFF.

This clone showed up just a few times. This chain connects TRBV4-1 to TRBJ2-7, with 9 bases identical to TRBD2. CDR1 and CDR2 (germline): MGHRA, YSYEKL. This CDR3 region has 16 residues. Trimming cost V 0 bases and J 5 bases; bases outside gene matches: 8. CDR3 coding DNA: TGCGCCAGCAGCCAAGAAAGGGGGACTAGCACGGACGAGCAGTACTTC. Translation: CASSQERGTSTDEQYF.

The chain links TRBV4-1 to TRBJ2-7, with 11 bases identical to TRBD2. The J segment lost 1 base and the V segment lost 1 base, leaving 6 bases of the junction unmatched. The CDR3 sequence is 17 residues long. Germline values: CDR1 MGHRA, CDR2 YSYEKL. CDR3 sequence reads: CASSQATLAGGSYEQYF. CDR3 sequence (DNA): TGCGCCAGCAGCCAAGCGACTCTAGCGGGGGGATCCTACGAGCAGTACTTC.

This sequence joins TRBV12-5 and TRBJ1-2; 7 nucleotides match TRBD1. The CDR3 covers 17 residues. V was pared by 6 bases and J by 5 bases, with 18 bases of the junction left unmatched. The germline CDR1 and CDR2 sequences are LGHNT and FRNRAP. CDR3 residues: CASGPLATGTEKYGYTF. CDR3 nucleotides: TGTGCTAGTGGACCGCTTGCCACCGGGACAGAGAAATATGGCTACACCTTC.

This sequence joins TRBV30 and TRBJ1-2; D remains unclear. There are 15 residues in the CDR3. The ends were cut back, 2 bases at V and 5 bases at J, with 18 bases in the middle. Germline V lookup: CDR1 GTSNPN, CDR2 SVGIG (reference sequence). CDR3: CAWSKAQEFGYGYTF. CDR3 DNA: TGTGCCTGGAGTAAAGCGCAGGAGTTTGGTTATGGCTACACCTTC.

This clone has just a few counts. The rearrangement uses TRBV6-5 and TRBJ2-2; 9 bases fit TRBD2. This CDR3 has 15 amino acids. Germline V CDR1 and CDR2: MNHEY, SVGAGI. J gave up 4 bases and V 2 bases, and 2 bases lay outside the gene matches. The CDR3 nucleotides read TGTGCCAGCAGTTACGCGGGAGGGCCCACCGGGGAGCTGTTTTTT. This translates into CASSYAGGPTGELFF.